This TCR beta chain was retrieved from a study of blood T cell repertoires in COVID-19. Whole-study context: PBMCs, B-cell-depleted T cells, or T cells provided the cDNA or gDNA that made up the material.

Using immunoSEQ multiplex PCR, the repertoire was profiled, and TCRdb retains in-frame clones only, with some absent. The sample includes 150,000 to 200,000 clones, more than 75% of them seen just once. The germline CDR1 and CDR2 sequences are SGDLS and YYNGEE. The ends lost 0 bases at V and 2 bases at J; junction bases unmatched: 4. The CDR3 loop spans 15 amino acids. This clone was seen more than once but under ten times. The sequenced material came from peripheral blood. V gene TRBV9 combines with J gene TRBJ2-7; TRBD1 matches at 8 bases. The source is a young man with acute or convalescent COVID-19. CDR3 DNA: TGTGCCAGCAGCGTAGCCGGGACAGGTCCCTACGAGCAGTACTTC. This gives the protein CASSVAGTGPYEQYF.